The 23 T cell receptor beta chains below all came from one sample that was sequenced in a study of early T cells in non-severe SARS-CoV-2 infection. TCRdb re-called the 5' RACE reads through MiXCR, storing one row per CDR3 protein. The repertoire includes just under 65,000 distinct CDR3 sequences, approximately 5.9% of them detected once, and around 3.4% sits in the top ten. Here the sequenced sample was whole blood, taken at baseline. The source of these receptors is an adult who was a healthcare worker with PCR-confirmed SARS-CoV-2 infection or an uninfected control (not recorded which).

This clonotype was found many times. The chain employs TRBV28 and TRBJ2-7; 11 bases agree with TRBD2. The germline V gene has CDR1 MDHEN and CDR2 SYDVKM. The V and J ends lost 7 bases and 9 bases, in that order; junction bases with no gene match: 8. The length of the CDR3 is 13 residues. CDR3 DNA sequence: TGTGCCAGCACCGCGACTAGCGGGATGGCGCAGTACTTC. The encoded protein is CASTATSGMAQYF. Combining the CDR3 with reference TRBV28 and TRBJ2-7 gives the whole variable domain DVKVTQSSRYLVKRTGEKVFLECVQDMDHENMFWYRQDPGLGLRLIYFSYDVKMKEKGDIPEGYSVSREKKERFSLILESASTNQTSMYLCASTATSGMAQYFGPGTRLTVT.

In this sample, this clonotype turned up a few times. The chain uses TRBV7-9 and TRBJ2-7; tentative D call: TRBD2 (6 bases). Trimming left V 0 bases short and J 2 bases short, with 8 bases between. Germline loops: CDR1 SEHNR, CDR2 FQNEAQ (reference sequence). This CDR3 has 14 residues. The CDR3 nucleotides read TGTGCCAGCAGCTTAGCTCAGCGGGCCTACGAGCAGTACTTC. It specifies CASSLAQRAYEQYF.

In this sample, this clonotype turned up a few times. The chain carries TRBV10-3 and TRBJ2-1, with TRBD2 identical over 10 bases. The V gene's germline CDR1 is ENHRY and CDR2 SYGVKD. The CDR3 is 15 amino acids. V dropped 2 bases and J dropped 9; count of bases not matched to a gene: 7. CDR3 coding DNA: TGTGCCATCAGTGAGGTAGCGGGAGGCCAGGGTGAGCAGTTCTTC. Translated, it gives CAISEVAGGQGEQFF.

This clonotype was picked up a small number of times. The rearrangement joins TRBV29-1 to TRBJ2-7; D is uncertain. Between the trimmed V and J ends, which lost 4 bases and 4 bases, there was a span of 8 bases. CDR3 size: 11 residues. Per the germline V gene, CDR1 is SQVTM and CDR2 is ANQGSEA. The CDR3 DNA is TGCAGCGTTGCGTCGGTTTACGAGCAGTACTTC. This gives the protein CSVASVYEQYF.

This clonotype was recorded many times. DNA of the CDR3: TGTGCCAGCAGTTACACGGGGACATCAACCCAGCATTTT. Protein: CASSYTGTSTQHF. This sequence joins TRBV6-2 or TRBV6-3 and TRBJ1-5, with a tentative D call TRBD1 (6 bases). Germline assignment: CDR1 MNHEY and CDR2 SVGEGT. The CDR3 has 13 residues. With 2 bases removed from V and 11 bases from J, the gap between germline ends came to 13 bases.

This clonotype was seen ten or more times. J is TRBJ2-3 and V is TRBV2, with TRBD1 identical over 8 bases. V dropped 6 bases and J dropped 5; count of bases not matched to a gene: 4. Germline lookup yields CDR1 SNHLY and CDR2 FYNNEI. The CDR3 covers 13 residues. CDR3 residues: CASSEQGVDTQYF. CDR3 bases: TGTGCCAGCAGCGAACAGGGGGTAGATACGCAGTATTTT.

This clonotype was recorded a few times. The chain combines TRBV3-1 with TRBJ2-1; D is undetermined. The ends were cut back, 1 base at V and 2 bases at J, with 9 bases in the middle. CDR1 LGHDT and CDR2 YNNKEL come from the germline V gene (reference sequence). The CDR3 covers 15 residues. CDR3 sequence reads: CASSQGTNTYNEQFF. The CDR3 nucleotides are TGTGCCAGCAGCCAAGGGACCAATACCTACAATGAGCAGTTCTTC.

This clonotype came up a few times. The CDR3 loop is CASSQDEADWRGNGELFF. DNA of the CDR3: TGTGCCAGCAGCCAAGACGAAGCCGACTGGCGAGGGAACGGGGAGCTGTTTTTT. The chain combines TRBV3-1 with TRBJ2-2; TRBD2 might be the D (5 bases). V was pared by 0 bases and J by 7 bases, with 21 bases between. Looked up from germline, CDR1 is LGHDT and CDR2 is YNNKEL (reference sequence). This CDR3 is built from 18 residues.

This clonotype was seen many times. The chain has TRBV7-9 and TRBJ2-7, with TRBD1 matching 7 bases. CDR3 size: 16 residues. The germline V gene encodes CDR1 SEHNR and CDR2 FQNEAQ (reference sequence). V lost 5 bases, J lost 4 bases, and 14 bases stayed unmatched. CDR3 nucleotide sequence: TGTGCCAGCAGCCCAGCAGGGGGACCGGGCGGATACGAGCAGTACTTC. The encoded protein is CASSPAGGPGGYEQYF. The complete variable domain, with remaining parts taken from reference TRBV7-9 and TRBJ2-7, reads DTGVSQNPRHKITKRGQNVTFRCDPISEHNRLYWYRQTLGQGPEFLTYFQNEAQLEKSRLLSDRFSAERPKGSFSTLEIQRTEQGDSAMYLCASSPAGGPGGYEQYFGPGTRLTVT.

This clonotype was detected many times. The chain couples TRBV7-2 to TRBJ1-5, with TRBD1 matching over 9 bases. Germline V gives CDR1 SGHTA, CDR2 FQGNSA. The CDR3 consists of 13 residues. CDR3 in amino acids: CASAGQGDQPQHF. DNA of the CDR3: TGTGCGAGCGCGGGACAGGGTGATCAGCCCCAGCATTTT.

V and J are TRBV4-1 and TRBJ1-1; no reliable D call. CDR1 and CDR2 (germline): MGHRA, YSYEKL. The V and J ends lost 3 bases and 9 bases respectively, with 23 bases between them. The CDR3 contains 16 residues. DNA of the CDR3: TGCGCCAGCAGCCATCCTTGGAGGCAGGACCCCCCTAAAGCTTTCTTT. It encodes CASSHPWRQDPPKAFF.

This clonotype was seen more than once but under ten times. The chain uses TRBV6-5 and TRBJ2-7; TRBD1 is a possible D gene (6 bases). V dropped 1 base and J dropped 5 bases, with 15 bases sitting between them. CDR3 length: 15 amino acids. Germline V gives CDR1 MNHEY, CDR2 SVGAGI. In DNA form, the CDR3 reads TGTGCCAGCAGTTACTTGACAGGTGGGGGACACGAGCAGTACTTC. As protein: CASSYLTGGGHEQYF.

This clonotype was counted only a few times. The chain joins TRBV6-1 to TRBJ2-2; the D gene is possibly TRBD2 (5 bases). The CDR3 extends over 17 amino acids. V lost 4 bases and J lost 0, with 15 bases in between. Germline assignment: CDR1 MNHNS and CDR2 SASEGT. CDR3 loop: CASSVGLQNANTGELFF. The CDR3 region has the DNA TGTGCCAGCAGTGTAGGACTCCAAAACGCGAACACCGGGGAGCTGTTTTTT.

This clonotype has just a few counts. The V gene is TRBV19, the J gene TRBJ2-1; 12 bases match TRBD2. After removal of 5 bases from V and 4 bases from J, the junction contained 6 bases not matched to a gene. The CDR3 sequence is 16 residues long. CDR1 and CDR2 from the germline V gene are LNHDA and SQIVND (reference sequence). In nucleotides, the CDR3 is TGTGCCAGTAGTGCCCCCGGGACTAGCGGGTACAATGAGCAGTTCTTC. Translating gives CASSAPGTSGYNEQFF.

In its sample, this clonotype was seen many times. The rearrangement joins TRBV2 to TRBJ2-1, with TRBD1 as a possible D gene (6 bases). In germline, CDR1 is SNHLY, CDR2 FYNNEI. The CDR3 has 13 residues. Trimming cost V 2 bases and J 10 bases, with 12 bases left between them. The CDR3 bases are TGTGCCAGCAGTGAACTGGACAGTTCCGAGCAGTTCTTC. Amino acids: CASSELDSSEQFF.

This clonotype has more than one count but fewer than ten. The chain combines TRBV7-8 with TRBJ1-1; tentatively, D is TRBD1 (5 bases). Germline CDR1 reads SGHVS; CDR2 reads FQNEAQ. This CDR3 is built from 15 residues. The germline V and J ends were trimmed by 2 bases and 4 bases, with 14 bases remaining between them. The CDR3 sequence is CASSLRRGDATEAFF. The CDR3 nucleotides read TGTGCCAGCAGCTTAAGGCGAGGGGATGCCACTGAAGCTTTCTTT.

This clonotype was seen ten or more times. The chain is built from TRBV15 and TRBJ2-1, with D unresolved. This CDR3 has 13 amino acids. Trimming left V 0 bases short and J 5 bases short, with 5 bases between. Per germline, CDR1 LNHNV and CDR2 YYDKDF (reference sequence). CDR3 DNA sequence: TGTGCCACCAGCAGAGATCGGGACAATGAGCAGTTCTTC. Encoded protein: CATSRDRDNEQFF. Full variable domain (rest looked up from reference TRBV15 and TRBJ2-1): DAMVIQNPRYQVTQFGKPVTLSCSQTLNHNVMYWYQQKSSQAPKLLFHYYDKDFNNEADTPDNFQSRRPNTSFCFLDIRSPGLGDTAMYLCATSRDRDNEQFFGPGTRLTVL.

The table lists this clonotype with many counts. The chain couples TRBV28 to TRBJ2-1, with D tentatively TRBD2 (6 bases). The length of the CDR3 is 13 residues. Germline values: CDR1 MDHEN, CDR2 SYDVKM. V was clipped by 7 bases and J by 9 bases, with 16 bases between them. The CDR3 reads CASTAPAGTEQFF. The CDR3 DNA sequence: TGTGCCAGCACCGCACCAGCGGGTACTGAGCAGTTCTTC.

This clonotype was seen repeatedly, ten times or more. The chain carries TRBV7-2 and TRBJ1-6; no firm D call. Trimming took 0 bases from V and 2 from J, leaving 11 bases between them. CDR1 SGHTA and CDR2 FQGNSA come from the germline V gene. This CDR3 is 17 amino acids long. CDR3 protein: CASSLAGLGTYNSPLHF. CDR3 DNA sequence: TGTGCCAGCAGCTTAGCAGGTCTTGGGACCTATAATTCACCCCTCCACTTT.

Ten or more counts support this clonotype. The chain joins TRBV14 to TRBJ2-1; TRBD2 aligns across 10 bases. The germline CDR1 and CDR2 sequences are SGHDN and FVKESK. With 1 base clipped from V and 8 bases from J, the junction kept 20 bases outside the gene matches. CDR3 length: 20 amino acids. In DNA, the CDR3 is TGTGCCAGCAGCCAAGTTTTAAGGGCCCGGATTACCGGGACTAGCGATGAGCAGTTCTTC. It encodes CASSQVLRARITGTSDEQFF.

The gene calls are TRBV5-4 and TRBJ2-7, with D possibly matching TRBD2 (5 bases). Germline V lookup: CDR1 SGHNT, CDR2 YYREEE (reference sequence). The CDR3 runs 15 residues. The germline V and J ends were trimmed by 0 bases and 0 bases, with 10 bases remaining between them. CDR3 amino acids: CASSLAKRNSYEQYF. CDR3 coding DNA: TGTGCCAGCAGCTTGGCCAAGCGGAACTCCTACGAGCAGTACTTC.

This clonotype showed up many times. The V and J genes are TRBV24-1 and TRBJ2-6; D is perhaps TRBD1 (6 bases). Germline CDR1 is KGHDR and CDR2 is SFDVKD. V was trimmed by 3 bases and J by 11 bases, leaving 10 bases between them. The CDR3 is 13 amino acids. The CDR3 here is CATSDLDSYVLTF. The CDR3 DNA reads as TGTGCCACCAGTGATCTGGACAGTTACGTCCTGACTTTC.

V gene TRBV7-6 combines with J gene TRBJ2-5; D not resolved. This CDR3 has 13 residues. The V gene lost 4 bases and the J gene lost 1 base, with 7 bases spanning the gap. The germline CDR1 and CDR2 sequences are SGHVS and FNYEAQ. Written as DNA, the CDR3 is TGTGCCAGCAGCTCGACTCCCCAAGAGACCCAGTACTTC. Protein sequence: CASSSTPQETQYF. Full variable domain (outside the CDR3, taken from reference TRBV7-6 and TRBJ2-5): GAGVSQSPRYKVTKRGQDVALRCDPISGHVSLYWYRQALGQGPEFLTYFNYEAQQDKSGLPNDRFSAERPEGSISTLTIQRTEQRDSAMYRCASSSTPQETQYFGPGTRLLVL.